This entry lists 26 T cell receptor beta chains sequenced from one sample in a study of molecular identifiers for immune sequencing clone quantification (dated by TCRdb to 2016 to 2019). Library method: PCR. Data came from a NextSeq 500. Clones were called with MiXCR by TCRdb after fastp trimmed the public reads at Q25, and only in-frame beta chains were retained. Merged by CDR3 protein, the rows form single entries marked with the most common genes and DNA. Across this sample there are some 40,000 distinct CDR3 sequences, with nearly 25% seen only once. Around 0.97% of the sample belongs to the ten largest clones. The sequencing sample was made of naive CD8+ T cells from blood, with Jurkat cell RNA spiked in. According to the study, the label for this sample's cell subset or site signals: FACS-sorted CD8+CD4-CCR7+CD45RA+ naive T cells. The receptors stem from a human donor in good health. Some libraries in this study had Jurkat cell RNA spiked in.

This clonotype occurred many times. V is TRBV12-5 and J is TRBJ2-1, with a weak D call TRBD2 (6 bases). The CDR3 loop spans 13 amino acids. CDR1 is LGHNT and CDR2 is FRNRAP in the germline V gene. The germline V and J ends were trimmed by 6 bases and 9 bases, with 15 bases remaining between them. Written as DNA, the CDR3 is TGTGCTAGTGGCCCGGGAGCCGCAACTGAGCAGTTCTTC. Translated: CASGPGAATEQFF.

There are many counts of this clonotype. The rearrangement links TRBV6-2 or TRBV6-3 to TRBJ2-7; TRBD1 is a possible D gene (6 bases). Deletions cut 5 bases from V and 1 base from J, with 18 bases between. This CDR3 has 16 amino acids. Germline V gives CDR1 MNHEY, CDR2 SVGEGT. The CDR3 sequence is CASSQKIATGSYEQYF. DNA of the CDR3: TGTGCCAGCAGTCAAAAGATCGCTACAGGGTCCTACGAGCAGTACTTC.

A remark on this clonotype: This may arise from a read error, as a much more abundant clone is one base away. The chain uses TRBV29-1 and TRBJ2-2; a weak D match, TRBD2 (6 bases). The germline V gene encodes CDR1 SQVTM and CDR2 ANQGSEA. The CDR3 loop spans 14 amino acids. The CDR3 reads CSVGHHGGTGGLFF. CDR3 nucleotide sequence: TGCAGCGTTGGACACCACGGAGGCACCGGGGGGCTGTTTTTT.

This clonotype was recorded at least ten times. The rearrangement links TRBV12-3 or TRBV12-4 to TRBJ2-3, with D perhaps TRBD1 (6 bases). The length of the CDR3 is 12 residues. The V end lost 6 bases, the J end lost 5 bases, and 9 bases lay between the germline ends. The chain's CDR3 is CASSRGGDTQYF. CDR3 DNA: TGTGCCAGCAGCCGAGGGGGAGATACGCAGTATTTT.

This clonotype was seen at least ten times. CDR3 in amino acids: CASSQGLKEKLFF. The CDR3 DNA reads as TGTGCCAGCAGTCAAGGGTTAAAGGAAAAACTGTTTTTT. V is TRBV6-5 and J is TRBJ1-4; no firm D call. The germline CDR1 and CDR2 sequences are MNHEY and SVGAGI. The CDR3 spans 13 residues. The V end was cut by 5 bases, the J end by 8 bases, with 12 bases between.

There are many counts of this clonotype. The CDR3 is CASSSGLSSYEQYF. The CDR3 bases are TGTGCCAGCAGTTCCGGACTAAGCTCCTACGAGCAGTACTTC. The chain couples TRBV27 to TRBJ2-7; possible D gene TRBD2, 6 bases. Germline CDR1 and CDR2: MNHEY and SMNVEV (reference sequence). This CDR3 has 14 amino acids. Between the trimmed V and J ends, which lost 4 bases and 0 bases, there was a span of 10 bases.

This clonotype was recorded many times. The chain couples TRBV3-1 to TRBJ2-2, with D possibly TRBD1 on 5 matching bases. V lost 4 bases, J lost 5 bases, and 8 bases lay in between. There are 13 residues in the CDR3. From germline, CDR1 is LGHDT and CDR2 YNNKEL (reference sequence). The CDR3 DNA follows: TGTGCCAGCAGCCTAGGGGATACCGGGGAGCTGTTTTTT. It yields the protein CASSLGDTGELFF.

This clonotype has at least ten counts. The rearrangement uses TRBV7-9 and TRBJ2-7, with D maybe TRBD2 (6 bases). Looked up from germline, CDR1 is SEHNR and CDR2 is FQNEAQ (reference sequence). V was pared by 5 bases and J by 3 bases, with 11 bases between. The CDR3 consists of 13 residues. The DNA for the CDR3 is TGTGCCAGCAGCGCCGGGACTTACTACGAGCAGTACTTC. It translates to CASSAGTYYEQYF.

The table lists this clonotype with many counts. The chain is built from TRBV11-2 and TRBJ2-1; TRBD1 or TRBD2 may be the D gene (5 bases each). Trimming pared 2 bases from V and 4 bases from J, leaving 15 bases between. Germline V gene sequence: CDR1 SGHAT, CDR2 FQNNGV. The CDR3 extends over 16 amino acids. CDR3 sequence (DNA): TGTGCCAGCAGCTTACCCTGGGACCCTCATTACAATGAGCAGTTCTTC. As protein: CASSLPWDPHYNEQFF.

Note on this clonotype: This clone may be a read error of a much larger clone one base away. V gene TRBV4-3 combines with J gene TRBJ2-1; D is tentatively TRBD1 or TRBD2 (5 bases each). CDR3 length equals 15 residues. The germline CDR1 and CDR2 sequences are LGHNA and YSLEER. CDR3 in amino acids: CASSQENLVGAERFF. DNA of the CDR3: TGCGCCAGCAGCCAAGAAAACCTAGTCGGGGCAGAGCGGTTCTTC.

By sample share, this clonotype is medium-sized. The V and J genes are TRBV28 and TRBJ2-7; 8 positions agree with TRBD2. CDR3 length equals 16 residues. Per germline, CDR1 MDHEN and CDR2 SYDVKM. V lost 5 bases to trimming and J lost 2 bases; unmatched junction nucleotides: 11. The CDR3, as DNA: TGTGCCAGCAGTCCCTTGGGTAGCGGGATGCCCTACGAGCAGTACTTC. Its protein is CASSPLGSGMPYEQYF. The entire variable domain, with the rest obtained from reference TRBV28 and TRBJ2-7, is as follows: DVKVTQSSRYLVKRTGEKVFLECVQDMDHENMFWYRQDPGLGLRLIYFSYDVKMKEKGDIPEGYSVSREKKERFSLILESASTNQTSMYLCASSPLGSGMPYEQYFGPGTRLTVT.

In its sample, this clonotype was seen many times. The chain couples TRBV7-6 to TRBJ1-4; possible D gene TRBD1, 5 bases. Per germline, CDR1 SGHVS and CDR2 FNYEAQ. V lost 4 bases and J 3 bases, leaving 15 bases between the germline ends. The CDR3 length is 16 residues. The CDR3 nucleotides are TGTGCCAGCAGCTCCGCCGGAGGGGCGGCTAATGAAAAACTGTTTTTT. Protein sequence: CASSSAGGAANEKLFF.

This clonotype came up once. Given a much more abundant clone one base away, this may be a read error. The gene calls are TRBV7-9 and TRBJ1-1; TRBD1 agrees at 9 bases. The CDR3 runs 16 residues. Germline CDR1 SEHNR, CDR2 FQNEAQ (reference sequence). Written as DNA, the CDR3 is TGTGCCAGCAGCTTAATCCGGGACAGGGTGAACGCTGAAGCTTTCTTT. Amino acid sequence: CASSLIRDRVNAEAFF.

The chain uses TRBV12-3 or TRBV12-4 and TRBJ2-7; 8 bases fit TRBD2. CDR3 size: 15 residues. Trimming cost V 4 bases and J 3 bases; bases outside gene matches: 8. CDR3 amino acids: CASSSGLGGLYEQYF. CDR3 DNA: TGTGCCAGCAGTTCGGGACTAGGGGGACTCTACGAGCAGTACTTC.

There are many counts of this clonotype. The chain carries TRBV6-1 and TRBJ2-2, with D possibly TRBD2 on 6 matching bases. This CDR3 is built from 17 residues. Germline values: CDR1 MNHNS, CDR2 SASEGT. V lost 1 base, J lost 6 bases, and 18 bases lay in between. The CDR3 DNA reads TGTGCCAGCAGTGAAGGGGAAGGGGAGGTCTATGCCGGGGAGCTGTTTTTT. Translated: CASSEGEGEVYAGELFF.

This clonotype is medium-sized within its sample. CDR3 sequence reads: CASSLAGSDTQYF. CDR3 nucleotides: TGTGCCAGCAGTCTGGCGGGCTCAGATACGCAGTATTTT. V and J are TRBV18 and TRBJ2-3; TRBD2 might be the D (5 bases). The V and J ends lost 8 bases and 4 bases respectively, with 13 bases between them. This CDR3 has 13 residues. The germline gives CDR1 KGHSH, CDR2 LQKENI. The complete variable domain, with remaining parts taken from reference TRBV18 and TRBJ2-3, reads NAGVMQNPRHLVRRRGQEARLRCSPMKGHSHVYWYRQLPEEGLKFMVYLQKENIIDESGMPKERFSAEFPKEGPSILRIQQVVRGDSAAYFCASSLAGSDTQYFGPGTRLTVL.

Ten or more counts support this clonotype. The chain joins TRBV11-2 to TRBJ2-7; D is unresolved. The CDR3 is made up of 13 amino acids. The V end was cut by 5 bases, the J end by 5 bases, with 13 bases between. CDR1 and CDR2 (germline): SGHAT, FQNNGV. CDR3 in DNA: TGTGCCAGCAGCGGAGCTTCCACTGACGAGCAGTACTTC. Its translation is CASSGASTDEQYF.

This clonotype was seen many times. The chain couples TRBV30 to TRBJ2-7; D possibly matches TRBD1 or TRBD2 (5 bases each). V was pared by 5 bases and J by 6 bases, with 14 bases between. In germline, CDR1 is GTSNPN, CDR2 SVGIG (reference sequence). The CDR3 contains 12 residues. The CDR3 spells CAWGWFGGEQYF. CDR3 in DNA: TGTGCCTGGGGCTGGTTTGGGGGCGAGCAGTACTTC.

This rearrangement joins TRBV29-1 to TRBJ2-6, with D possibly being TRBD2 (6 bases). Between the trimmed V and J ends, which lost 4 bases and 2 bases, there was a span of 18 bases. This CDR3 has 17 amino acids. Germline-derived CDR1 and CDR2 are SQVTM and ANQGSEA. CDR3 sequence: CSVVGTHPIAGANVLTF. CDR3 DNA sequence: TGCAGCGTTGTCGGGACTCACCCTATTGCTGGGGCCAACGTCCTGACTTTC.

Many counts were recorded for this clonotype. The rearrangement links TRBV7-8 to TRBJ1-4, with D tentatively TRBD1 (6 bases). The germline V gene encodes CDR1 SGHVS and CDR2 FQNEAQ. The CDR3 runs to 17 residues. V was pared by 5 bases and J by 0 bases, with 16 bases between. This CDR3 is CASSPRGTRSTNEKLFF. The CDR3 nucleotides read TGTGCCAGCAGCCCCCGGGGGACAAGATCAACTAATGAAAAACTGTTTTTT.

This clonotype has at least ten counts. This chain links TRBV3-1 with TRBJ2-3; 10 bases agree with TRBD2. Germline loops: CDR1 LGHDT, CDR2 YNNKEL (reference sequence). J lost 2 bases, V lost 4 bases, and 9 bases had no gene match. The CDR3 spans 17 residues. CDR3 in amino acids: CASSPGTSVGITDTQYF. The CDR3 coding sequence is TGTGCCAGCAGCCCTGGGACTAGCGTGGGCATCACAGATACGCAGTATTTT.

Worth noting for this clonotype: A much larger clone is a single base away; this may be a read error. Since the CDR3 does not end with the conserved phenylalanine or tryptophan, this likely comes from a read error. The genes are TRBV24-1 and TRBJ2-2; D perhaps matches TRBD1 (5 bases). The germline gives CDR1 KGHDR, CDR2 SFDVKD. V was pared by 4 bases and J by 3 bases, with 14 bases between. The CDR3 extends over 16 amino acids. The CDR3 DNA reads TGTGCCACCAGTGAGCCAGACAGCCCATACACCGGGGAGCTGTTTCTT. Amino acids: CATSEPDSPYTGELFL.

As for this clonotype: An end of the junction does not agree with germline; a read error may underlie this. The rearrangement joins TRBV6-2 or TRBV6-3 to TRBJ1-5; no definite D call. Germline V gene data show CDR1 as MNHEY and CDR2 as SVGEGT. The CDR3 totals 14 residues. The chain's CDR3 is CASSPPAENQPPHF. CDR3 in DNA: TGTGCCAGCAGCCCCCCGGCGGAAAATCAGCCCCCGCATTTT.

This clonotype has ten or more counts. The chain carries TRBV20-1 and TRBJ1-1; 8 bases fit TRBD1. CDR1 DFQATT and CDR2 SNEGSKA come from the germline V gene (reference sequence). This CDR3 has 12 residues. The trim removed 2 bases at V and 6 bases at J, leaving 2 bases unmatched. Here the CDR3 reads CSARQGASEAFF. CDR3 nucleotides: TGCAGTGCTAGACAGGGGGCGTCTGAAGCTTTCTTT.

This chain connects TRBV29-1 to TRBJ2-3, with D unresolved. CDR1 SQVTM and CDR2 ANQGSEA come from the germline V gene. This CDR3 region has 15 residues. The CDR3 DNA sequence: TGCCGCGCCCAACCCCCCGCGGAATCCCCAGCTACGCAGTATTTT. Amino acid sequence: CRAQPPAESPATQYF.

This clonotype was seen many times. CDR3 in amino acids: CASSFGDYSYEQYF. For the CDR3, the DNA is TGTGCCAGCAGCTTTGGGGACTACTCCTACGAGCAGTACTTC. The chain combines TRBV7-9 with TRBJ2-7; 7 positions agree with TRBD2. The germline CDR1 and CDR2 sequences are SEHNR and FQNEAQ (reference sequence). The CDR3 totals 14 residues. The ends lost 3 bases at V and 0 bases at J; junction bases unmatched: 2.